Each of the 17 T cell receptor beta chains below was sequenced from the same sample in a study of cytomegalovirus exposure and HLA in healthy donors. The PCR employed 60 Vbeta primers together with 13 Jbeta primers. Using immunoSEQ multiplex PCR, the repertoire was profiled, and TCRdb retains in-frame clones only, with some absent. The repertoire has some 150,000 clones, around 60% of them found once; the top ten carry about 7.1%. The sequenced sample was PBMCs. These receptors came from a woman aged 55 to 70 in good health and CMV-seropositive.

The J gene is TRBJ2-7, the V gene TRBV2; 9 nucleotides agree with TRBD2. With V trimmed by 6 bases and J by 6 bases, 9 bases remained unmatched. The CDR3 covers 14 residues. In germline, CDR1 is SNHLY, CDR2 FYNNEI. CDR3 sequence reads: CASRSGGRAGEQYF. DNA of the CDR3: TGTGCCAGCAGGTCGGGCGGGAGGGCTGGCGAGCAGTACTTC.

This clone appeared a single time. The rearrangement joins TRBV13 to TRBJ1-5; 8 bases fit TRBD1. The junction had 7 bases not matched to a gene; V was cut back by 5 bases and J by 4 bases. Looked up from germline, CDR1 is PRHDT and CDR2 is FYEKMQ (reference sequence). This CDR3 comprises 15 residues. The CDR3 loop is CASSSRDRRNQPQHF. The CDR3 DNA follows: TGTGCCAGCAGCAGCCGGGACAGGAGAAATCAGCCCCAGCATTTT.

The gene calls are TRBV5-1 and TRBJ2-3, with 8 bases that match TRBD2. Trimming removed 2 bases from V and 1 base from J; junction bases left unmatched: 6. The CDR3 spans 16 residues. Looked up from germline, CDR1 is SGHRS and CDR2 is YFSETQ. CDR3 region: CASSFAGTSGTDTQYF. The CDR3 DNA follows: TGCGCCAGCAGCTTCGCTGGGACTAGTGGCACAGATACGCAGTATTTT.

The sample holds a few counts of this clone. The chain has TRBV7-9 and TRBJ2-1, with a possible D match to TRBD2 (6 bases). V lost 0 bases and J lost 7, with 10 bases in between. Germline V CDR1 and CDR2: SEHNR, FQNEAQ (reference sequence). The CDR3 runs to 14 residues. CDR3: CASSLAEGWNEQFF. CDR3 in DNA: TGTGCCAGCAGCTTAGCGGAGGGATGGAATGAGCAGTTCTTC. The variable domain in full, with the rest retrieved from reference TRBV7-9 and TRBJ2-1, is DTGVSQNPRHKITKRGQNVTFRCDPISEHNRLYWYRQTLGQGPEFLTYFQNEAQLEKSRLLSDRFSAERPKGSFSTLEIQRTEQGDSAMYLCASSLAEGWNEQFFGPGTRLTVL.

V is TRBV4-2 and J is TRBJ1-6, with TRBD1 matching 8 bases. Germline trimming cut 0 bases from V and 8 bases from J; bases unmatched to any gene: 6. The CDR3 sequence is 16 residues long. The germline CDR1 and CDR2 sequences are LGHNA and YNFKEQ. Here the CDR3 reads CASSQDSGGRDSPLHF. The CDR3 DNA reads TGTGCCAGCAGCCAAGATTCAGGGGGCAGGGATTCACCCCTCCACTTT.

The rearrangement uses TRBV7-6 and TRBJ1-5; D not resolved. V was shortened by 0 bases and J by 4 bases, with 10 bases between the two germline ends. CDR1 is SGHVS, CDR2 FNYEAQ, per germline. This CDR3 contains 15 residues. CDR3 bases: TGTGCCAGCAGCTTAGCTGAGGGTGTGAATCAGCCCCAGCATTTT. The encoded protein is CASSLAEGVNQPQHF.

This clone was counted many times. The V and J genes are TRBV7-2 and TRBJ1-1, with 7 bases that match TRBD1. The CDR3 consists of 11 residues. Germline V gene sequence: CDR1 SGHTA, CDR2 FQGNSA. V was clipped by 5 bases and J by 11 bases; unmatched bases: 5. The CDR3: CASSPDRDAFF. CDR3 in DNA: TGTGCCAGCAGCCCAGACAGGGACGCTTTCTTT. The full variable domain, completed using reference TRBV7-2 and TRBJ1-1, is GAGVSQSPSNKVTEKGKDVELRCDPISGHTALYWYRQSLGQGLEFLIYFQGNSAPDKSGLPSDRFSAERTGGSVSTLTIQRTQQEDSAVYLCASSPDRDAFFGQGTRLTVV.

V is TRBV28 and J is TRBJ2-1, with TRBD2 matching 9 bases. CDR1 and CDR2 (germline): MDHEN, SYDVKM. V lost 1 base and J lost 8; bases outside the gene matches: 6. The CDR3 has 15 residues. Here the CDR3 reads CASSLSSGRTDEQFF. The DNA of the CDR3 is TGTGCCAGCAGTTTATCCAGCGGGAGGACCGATGAGCAGTTCTTC.

In its sample, this clone was seen a few times. The chain recombines TRBV4-3 with TRBJ1-5, with 8 nucleotides matching TRBD1. Per germline, CDR1 LGHNA and CDR2 YSLEER. V trimming: 0 bases; J trimming: 5 bases; junction bases outside the gene matches: 6. This CDR3 comprises 16 residues. This chain's CDR3 is CASSQDWTGSDQPQHF. The CDR3, as DNA: TGCGCCAGCAGCCAAGACTGGACAGGGAGCGATCAGCCCCAGCATTTT.

For this clone: Compared with germline, one end of the junction differs, possibly owing to a read error. The chain recombines TRBV20-1 with TRBJ2-1; a weak D match, TRBD1 (5 bases). The CDR3 totals 11 residues. Germline V CDR1 and CDR2: DFQATT, SNEGSKA (reference sequence). CDR3: CSAKRAPKGIF. In DNA form, the CDR3 reads TGCAGTGCAAAACGGGCTCCGAAGGGGATCTTC.

This clone appeared a few times. This chain joins TRBV28 and TRBJ1-5, with D possibly TRBD1 on 6 matching bases. V shed 11 bases and J shed 5 bases, with 19 bases lying between them. Germline CDR1 reads MDHEN; CDR2 reads SYDVKM. The CDR3 totals 14 residues. The chain's CDR3 is CALAGASFYQPQHF. In DNA form, the CDR3 reads TGTGCCCTAGCGGGGGCTTCTTTTTATCAGCCCCAGCATTTT.

The genes are TRBV28 and TRBJ1-6, with TRBD1 as a possible D gene (5 bases). Germline CDR1 is MDHEN and CDR2 is SYDVKM. Trimming pared 5 bases from V and 10 bases from J, leaving 12 bases between. The CDR3 contains 13 residues. The CDR3 DNA follows: TGTGCCAGCAGTGCCTCAGGGCCATCACCCCTCCACTTT. Its translation is CASSASGPSPLHF.

This clone was detected many times. The chain recombines TRBV19 with TRBJ2-1; tentative D call: TRBD1 (5 bases). In germline, CDR1 is LNHDA, CDR2 SQIVND (reference sequence). V was trimmed by 3 bases and J by 7 bases, leaving 13 bases between them. The CDR3 sequence is 14 residues long. For the CDR3, the DNA is TGTGCCAGTAGTATGATTGGGGCTGGTAATGAGCAGTTCTTC. Amino acid sequence: CASSMIGAGNEQFF.

This clone was recorded a few times. The genes are TRBV7-2 and TRBJ2-7; the D gene is possibly TRBD1 (7 bases). The CDR3 totals 17 residues. V lost 3 bases and J lost 1, with 19 bases in between. Germline V lookup: CDR1 SGHTA, CDR2 FQGNSA. CDR3 residues: CASSFTSGGRESYEQYF. The CDR3 DNA is TGTGCCAGCAGCTTCACTTCAGGGGGGAGAGAATCCTACGAGCAGTACTTC. Combining the CDR3 with reference TRBV7-2 and TRBJ2-7 gives the whole variable domain GAGVSQSPSNKVTEKGKDVELRCDPISGHTALYWYRQSLGQGLEFLIYFQGNSAPDKSGLPSDRFSAERTGGSVSTLTIQRTQQEDSAVYLCASSFTSGGRESYEQYFGPGTRLTVT.

Ten or more counts support this clone. The chain recombines TRBV2 with TRBJ2-7; TRBD2 matches 7 bases. Germline values: CDR1 SNHLY, CDR2 FYNNEI. The CDR3 consists of 15 residues. J lost 0 bases, V lost 3 bases, and 5 bases had no gene match. The CDR3, as DNA: TGTGCCAGCAGTGATGCTAGCGGTTACTCCTACGAGCAGTACTTC. This gives the protein CASSDASGYSYEQYF.

A word on this clone: At one of its ends the junction is not consistent with the germline gene, which may arise from a read error. V usage is TRBV6-6 and J usage is TRBJ2-7; 8 bases line up with TRBD2. CDR1 and CDR2 (germline): MNHNY, SVGAGI (reference sequence). The CDR3 consists of 14 residues. CDR3 residues: CASSYTGGDYKQYF. The DNA for the CDR3 is TGTGCCAGCAGTTATACGGGAGGGGACTACAAGCAGTACTTC.

This clone was detected a few times. This chain links TRBV4-2 with TRBJ2-1, with TRBD2 identical over 15 bases. CDR1 and CDR2 from the germline V gene are LGHNA and YNFKEQ. The CDR3 loop spans 20 amino acids. V dropped 5 bases and J dropped 4; count of bases not matched to a gene: 15. CDR3 loop: CASSYVSGTSGRSTYNEQFF. DNA of the CDR3: TGTGCCAGCAGCTACGTATCCGGGACTAGCGGGAGGTCTACTTACAATGAGCAGTTCTTC.